This is a list of T cell receptor beta chains from one sample in a study of cytomegalovirus exposure and HLA in healthy donors. Clones were sequenced by immunoSEQ multiplex PCR, and TCRdb holds only the in-frame ones, with some missing. The table has approximately 260,000 clones, around 86% seen once; the top ten hold 1% to 1.5%. The sequenced sample consisted of PBMCs. Source of these receptors: a woman aged 25 to 39 in good health and CMV-seropositive. Each CDR3 is given with its conserved first and last residue. Each record gives: J gene, CDR3 length, D gene, V gene, clone size, CDR3 DNA, CDR3 protein. The D gene is left open where the match is weak. Clone size is given for some rows only: seen once, a few or many times, or a class if the clone is expanded.

TRBJ1-4 | 14 | . | TRBV7-3 | once | TGTGCCAGCAGCTTGAACAGAACTAATGAAAAACTGTTTTTT | CASSLNRTNEKLFF
TRBJ2-1 | 13 | . | TRBV6-6 | once | TGTGCCAGCAGTTACTCGGTCGGGTATGAGCAGTTCTTC | CASSYSVGYEQFF
TRBJ2-3 | 15 | . | TRBV5-4 | . | TGTGCCAGCAGCTTTATGGCAGGGGATTTGGTCGCGCAGTATTTT | CASSFMAGDLVAQYF
TRBJ2-7 | 12 | . | TRBV27 | . | TGTGCCAGCAGGCAAGCCTCCTACGAGCAGTACTTC | CASRQASYEQYF
TRBJ1-2 | 18 | TRBD1 | TRBV7-9 | . | TGTGCCAGCAGCTCGCACCCTACATTGACAGGGCACCTCTATGGCTACACCTTC | CASSSHPTLTGHLYGYTF
TRBJ2-7 | 18 | . | TRBV4-2 | . | TGTGCCAGCAGCCAGTCGAGCGAGGGAGGGGGAAACGCCTACGAGCAGTACTTC | CASSQSSEGGGNAYEQYF
TRBJ2-7 | 14 | . | TRBV9 | . | TGTGCCAGCAGCGTAGAGGGGAACGACTACGAGCAGTACTTC | CASSVEGNDYEQYF
TRBJ2-5 | 13 | . | TRBV9 | . | TGTGCCAGCAGCGTAGGTGGGGAGGAGACCCAGTACTTC | CASSVGGEETQYF
TRBJ2-2 | 17 | TRBD1 | TRBV19 | . | TGTGCCAGTAGGGACACACCAGGGGGCTTCGGGACCGGGGAGCTGTTTTTT | CASRDTPGGFGTGELFF
TRBJ2-2 | 15 | TRBD1 | TRBV6-5 | . | TGTGCCAGCAGTTTCGACAGGGGTCAAACCGGGGAGCTGTTTTTT | CASSFDRGQTGELFF
TRBJ2-2 | 17 | TRBD2 | TRBV15 | . | TGTGCCACCAGCAGAGGACTAGCGGGTGCTTTAGGCGGGGAGCTGTTTTTT | CATSRGLAGALGGELFF
TRBJ1-5 | 15 | . | TRBV2 | . | TGTGCCAGCAGTGAACTTCGTAGGGGGTCGGTCACACAGCATTTT | CASSELRRGSVTQHF
TRBJ1-5 | 14 | TRBD1 | TRBV6-7 | . | TGTGCCAGCAGGACGTACAGGGGAGGTCAGCCCCAGCATTTT | CASRTYRGGQPQHF
TRBJ2-3 | 18 | . | TRBV7-9 | . | TGTGCCAGCAGCTTAGCCTTAGGATCGGCGGTTGTCACAGATACGCAGTATTTT | CASSLALGSAVVTDTQYF
TRBJ2-7 | 14 | . | TRBV28 | . | TGTGCCAGCAGTCCTATGGGGAGTCTGCTCGAGCAGTACTTC | CASSPMGSLLEQYF
TRBJ2-1 | 15 | . | TRBV27 | . | TGTGCCAGCAGTCTCTCCGGGTATTACGAACATGAGCAGTTCTTC | CASSLSGYYEHEQFF
TRBJ1-3 | 15 | . | TRBV30 | . | TGTGCCTGGAGTGTACTAGAGGGCTCTGGAAACACCATATATTTT | CAWSVLEGSGNTIYF
TRBJ2-7 | 16 | . | TRBV6-1 | . | TGTGCCAGCAGTGAATTGCTAGGGGAGGTATACTACGAGCAGTACTTC | CASSELLGEVYYEQYF
TRBJ1-5 | 18 | TRBD1 | TRBV2 | . | TGTGCCAGCAGTGCAACAGGGGTGAGTCTGGATAGCAATCAGCCCCAGCATTTT | CASSATGVSLDSNQPQHF
TRBJ1-2 | 14 | . | TRBV5-1 | . | TGCGCCAGCAGCGCCGAATGGGGGGGCTATGGCTACACCTTC | CASSAEWGGYGYTF
TRBJ2-5 | 14 | . | TRBV7-9 | . | TGTGCCAGCAGCTCCCCAGGGGGGCAAGAGACCCAGTACTTC | CASSSPGGQETQYF
TRBJ2-5 | 15 | TRBD2 | TRBV11-3 | . | TGTGCCAGCAGCCCGGGAGGGCCCGGGGACGAGACCCAGTACTTC | CASSPGGPGDETQYF
TRBJ1-4 | 14 | TRBD1 | TRBV2 | . | TGTGCCAGCAACTTCGACAGGGGTACTCAGAAACTGTTTTTT | CASNFDRGTQKLFF
TRBJ2-1 | 16 | . | TRBV6-1 | . | TGTGCCAGCAGTGAAAGGGGTATAGCGGCCCGCAATGAGCAGTTCTTC | CASSERGIAARNEQFF
TRBJ1-2 | 13 | . | TRBV2 | . | TGTGTGGGGGGGCCGGGGGGCAGCTATGGCTACACCTTC | CVGGPGGSYGYTF
TRBJ2-3 | 16 | TRBD2 | TRBV6-5 | . | TGTGCCAGCAGTTACTCTCTCGCGGGGGGAAGCTATACGCAGTATTTT | CASSYSLAGGSYTQYF
TRBJ2-6 | 15 | . | TRBV18 | . | TGTGCCAGCTCACCATCGTTATCTGGGGCCAACGTCCTGACTTTC | CASSPSLSGANVLTF
TRBJ2-7 | 14 | TRBD2 | TRBV6-6 | . | TGTGCCAGCAGATCCGGGACTAGTTCCTACGAGCAGTACTTC | CASRSGTSSYEQYF
TRBJ2-2 | 15 | . | TRBV11-2 | . | TGTGCCAGCAGCTTAGGGGAGCGGTTGGCCGGGGAGCTGTTTTTT | CASSLGERLAGELFF
TRBJ2-2 | 12 | . | TRBV2 | . | TGTGCCAGCATGGGTGGGCCCGGGGAGCTGTTTTTT | CASMGGPGELFF
TRBJ2-7 | 14 | TRBD2 | TRBV7-7 | . | TGTGCCAGCAGCTTAGGGACTAGCTCCTACGAGCAGTACTTC | CASSLGTSSYEQYF
TRBJ2-1 | 14 | . | TRBV7-8 | . | TGTGCCAGCAGCTCCATTCCTACAGCTAGCGAGCAGTTCTTC | CASSSIPTASEQFF
TRBJ2-7 | 14 | TRBD2 | TRBV27 | . | TGTGCCAGCAGCTTAGCGGGAGGGCCCTACGAGCAGTACTTC | CASSLAGGPYEQYF
TRBJ1-5 | 16 | . | TRBV19 | . | TGTGCCAGTAGTACTCTCCAGGGGCCTGGCAATCAGCCCCAGCATTTT | CASSTLQGPGNQPQHF
TRBJ2-1 | 18 | TRBD2 | TRBV11-2 | . | TGTGCCAGCAGCTTTAGACCCGATGGACTAGTTGTCTACAATGAGCAGTTCTTC | CASSFRPDGLVVYNEQFF
TRBJ2-1 | 16 | . | TRBV5-1 | . | TGCGCCAGCAGCTTGGAAACAGCTGGCTCCTACAATGAGCAGTTCTTC | CASSLETAGSYNEQFF
TRBJ2-1 | 13 | . | TRBV27 | . | TGTGCCAGCAGTCCCTCAGGGGACAATGAGCAGTTCTTC | CASSPSGDNEQFF
TRBJ2-5 | 15 | TRBD1 | TRBV28 | . | TGTGCCAGCAGTTTTGGGACAGCTACAGGAGAGACCCAGTACTTC | CASSFGTATGETQYF
TRBJ2-5 | 13 | . | TRBV15 | . | TGTGCCACCAATAACATCCTCCAAGAGACCCAGTACTTC | CATNNILQETQYF
TRBJ2-1 | 11 | . | TRBV10-3 | . | TGTGCCATCTTAGTCCCCCCTGAGCAGTTCTTC | CAILVPPEQFF
TRBJ2-7 | 13 | TRBD1 | TRBV6-5 | . | TGTGCCAGCAGCCCGGGACAGGGCCTAGGGCAGTACTTC | CASSPGQGLGQYF
TRBJ2-7 | 18 | TRBD2 | TRBV10-3 | once | TGTGCCATCAGCACCTATTCCGGGACTAGCGGGAGTAGTCGCGAGCAGTACTTC | CAISTYSGTSGSSREQYF
TRBJ2-5 | 15 | . | TRBV11-3 | . | TGTGCCAGCAGCTTTTCTTCGGGGTACCAAGAGACCCAGTACTTC | CASSFSSGYQETQYF